Shown below are 20 T cell receptor beta chains from a single sample sequenced in a study of blood T cell repertoires in COVID-19. Generated by immunoSEQ multiplex PCR, the TCRdb table keeps only in-frame clones and is missing some. Of about 160,000 clones in the sample, more than 75% were seen once. The sample was peripheral blood. These receptors all come from a human donor with acute or convalescent COVID-19. The donor label of this sample is uncertain.

V usage is TRBV3-1 (or the pseudogene TRBV3-2) and J usage is TRBJ1-2, with 8 bases fitting TRBD1. The CDR3 is 15 amino acids. Per germline, CDR1 LGHDT and CDR2 YNNKEL (reference sequence). The V and J ends lost 4 bases and 9 bases, in that order; junction bases with no gene match: 13. The CDR3 region has the DNA TGTGCCAGCAGCCCTCGGGACAGGAAGTCGTGGAGCTACACCTTC. Amino acids: CASSPRDRKSWSYTF.

The V call is TRBV18, the J call TRBJ1-4; D ambiguous. V gave up 5 bases and J gave up 5 bases, with 12 bases separating them. The CDR3 spans 14 residues. The germline V gene encodes CDR1 KGHSH and CDR2 LQKENI. CDR3 coding DNA: TGTGCCAGCTCAGCGACTCCTTCAAATGAAAAACTGTTTTTT. The encoded protein is CASSATPSNEKLFF.

The gene calls are TRBV5-6 and TRBJ1-5; TRBD1 might be the D (5 bases). Trimming shortened V by 1 base and J by 9 bases, and 11 bases separated the two germline ends. Germline V gives CDR1 SGHDT, CDR2 YYEEEE. This CDR3 spans 13 amino acids. This CDR3 reads CASSLWGPGPQHF. The CDR3 DNA reads TGTGCCAGCAGCTTGTGGGGCCCAGGGCCCCAGCATTTT.

For the CDR3, the DNA is TGTGCCATCAGTATATTGACACCCTCTGGAAACACCATATATTTT. Its protein product is CAISILTPSGNTIYF. V and J are TRBV10-3 and TRBJ1-3; D is unresolved. The CDR3 has 15 residues. Trimming cost V 5 bases and J 0 bases, with 11 bases left between them. Looked up from germline, CDR1 is ENHRY and CDR2 is SYGVKD.

This clone was seen a single time. The chain uses TRBV2 and TRBJ1-2; a weak D match, TRBD1 (5 bases). V shed 8 bases and J shed 8 bases, with 15 bases lying between them. The V gene's germline CDR1 is SNHLY and CDR2 FYNNEI. The CDR3 loop spans 12 amino acids. CDR3 sequence: CASRRGLEGYTF. The CDR3 nucleotides are TGTGCCAGCCGGAGGGGTCTCGAGGGCTACACCTTC.

The rearrangement joins TRBV6-5 to TRBJ1-2; 8 bases agree with TRBD1. Germline CDR1 is MNHEY and CDR2 is SVGAGI. Germline trimming cut 6 bases from V and 6 bases from J; bases unmatched to any gene: 6. The CDR3 extends over 13 amino acids. The CDR3 protein is CASSRQGRDGYTF. CDR3 sequence (DNA): TGTGCCAGCAGCAGACAGGGGCGGGATGGCTACACCTTC.

Note on this clone: The junction and the germline gene differ at one end; a read error may be behind it. The rearrangement links TRBV7-2 to TRBJ2-3; 7 nucleotides match TRBD2. The CDR3 runs to 15 residues. Germline V lookup: CDR1 SGHTA, CDR2 FQGNSA. This chain's CDR3 is CVSSLLGGGTDTQYF. Written as DNA, the CDR3 is TGTGTCAGCAGCTTATTGGGGGGGGGCACAGATACGCAGTATTTT.

V and J are TRBV27 and TRBJ2-2; TRBD1 is a possible D gene (6 bases). The germline gives CDR1 MNHEY, CDR2 SMNVEV (reference sequence). The CDR3 has 16 residues. V shed 2 bases and J shed 3 bases, with 13 bases lying between them. CDR3: CASSLAGEPDTGELFF. The CDR3 coding sequence is TGTGCCAGCAGTTTAGCAGGGGAGCCGGACACCGGGGAGCTGTTTTTT.

The V and J genes are TRBV6-2 or TRBV6-3 and TRBJ1-2; D is ambiguous. Germline loops: CDR1 MNHEY, CDR2 SVGEGT. The CDR3 spans 15 residues. Between the trimmed V and J ends, which lost 0 bases and 2 bases, there was a span of 10 bases. The CDR3 DNA is TGTGCCAGCAGTTACTCGGTAGCCGCGAACTATGGCTACACCTTC. The encoded protein is CASSYSVAANYGYTF.

The rearrangement joins TRBV19 to TRBJ1-1; D unclear. V lost 7 bases and J 1 base, leaving 10 bases between the germline ends. The germline V gene has CDR1 LNHDA and CDR2 SQIVND (reference sequence). The CDR3 runs to 13 residues. CDR3 region: CASNLRQNTEAFF. Here the CDR3 DNA reads TGTGCCAGTAACCTTCGACAGAACACTGAAGCTTTCTTT.

This rearrangement joins TRBV7-2 to TRBJ2-2; TRBD1 matches 10 bases. The CDR3 totals 14 residues. Germline trimming cut 5 bases from V and 7 bases from J; bases unmatched to any gene: 4. CDR1 and CDR2 (germline): SGHTA, FQGNSA. In DNA, the CDR3 is TGTGCCAGCAGCCGGGACAGGGGAAACGGGGAGCTGTTTTTT. Translation gives CASSRDRGNGELFF. Using reference TRBV7-2 and TRBJ2-2 for the parts outside the CDR3, the full variable domain is GAGVSQSPSNKVTEKGKDVELRCDPISGHTALYWYRQSLGQGLEFLIYFQGNSAPDKSGLPSDRFSAERTGGSVSTLTIQRTQQEDSAVYLCASSRDRGNGELFFGEGSRLTVL.

The chain combines TRBV7-2 with TRBJ1-2, with TRBD1 matching over 9 bases. Unmatched junction bases numbered 3, after V lost 1 base and J lost 0 bases. Per germline, CDR1 SGHTA and CDR2 FQGNSA. The CDR3 runs to 16 residues. CDR3 in amino acids: CASSLGGTGTNYGYTF. The DNA of the CDR3 is TGTGCCAGCAGCTTAGGGGGGACAGGGACTAACTATGGCTACACCTTC.

V is TRBV11-2 and J is TRBJ2-2; 11 bases match TRBD2. This CDR3 has 16 amino acids. V was pared by 5 bases and J by 5 bases, with 7 bases of the junction left unmatched. Germline-derived CDR1 and CDR2 are SGHAT and FQNNGV. CDR3 DNA: TGTGCCAGCAGCCCTATAGCGGGGGGGCAGACCGGGGAGCTGTTTTTT. This translates into CASSPIAGGQTGELFF.

This sequence joins TRBV11-3 and TRBJ2-7, with D possibly matching TRBD2 (7 bases). V dropped 0 bases and J dropped 5 bases, with 23 bases sitting between them. From germline, CDR1 is SGHNT and CDR2 YENEEA. The CDR3 extends over 18 amino acids. The DNA of the CDR3 is TGTGCCAGCAGCTTAGATAGGAAGGGGGGGGTGATAGTCCACGAGCAGTACTTC. It translates to CASSLDRKGGVIVHEQYF.

The rearrangement joins TRBV7-8 to TRBJ1-2, with D possibly matching TRBD1 (6 bases). CDR3 length: 15 residues. Germline V gives CDR1 SGHVS, CDR2 FQNEAQ. With 1 base removed from V and 6 bases from J, the gap between germline ends came to 15 bases. The CDR3 DNA reads as TGTGCCAGCAGCTTAGAGTTGTTTGGGGGCCATGGCTACACCTTC. The encoded protein is CASSLELFGGHGYTF.

This chain links TRBV5-4 with TRBJ2-7; D is perhaps TRBD2 (5 bases). Between the trimmed V and J ends, which lost 5 bases and 5 bases, there was a span of 17 bases. The CDR3 has 14 residues. The germline CDR1 and CDR2 sequences are SGHNT and YYREEE (reference sequence). The CDR3, as DNA: TGTGCCAGCAGACCTATCGGGATTCCTAACGAGCAGTACTTC. It translates to CASRPIGIPNEQYF. The full variable domain, rest sourced from reference TRBV5-4 and TRBJ2-7, is ETGVTQSPTHLIKTRGQQVTLRCSSQSGHNTVSWYQQALGQGPQFIFQYYREEENGRGNFPPRFSGLQFPNYSSELNVNALELDDSALYLCASRPIGIPNEQYFGPGTRLTVT.

This chain joins TRBV27 and TRBJ1-2; TRBD1 agrees at 10 bases. The junction had 11 bases not matched to a gene; V was cut back by 5 bases and J by 5 bases. The CDR3 has 16 residues. The V gene's germline CDR1 is MNHEY and CDR2 SMNVEV (reference sequence). The CDR3 sequence: CASSPQSTGGWYGYTF. DNA for the CDR3: TGTGCCAGCAGTCCCCAATCGACAGGGGGCTGGTATGGCTACACCTTC.

This chain joins TRBV7-2 and TRBJ2-3, with TRBD1 matching over 12 bases. Germline CDR1 reads SGHTA; CDR2 reads FQGNSA. The CDR3 runs 16 residues. V dropped 5 bases and J dropped 5; count of bases not matched to a gene: 8. The CDR3 spells CASSLRRDRGRDTQYF. The CDR3, as DNA: TGTGCCAGCAGCCTCCGTCGGGACAGGGGGCGAGATACGCAGTATTTT.

The chain is built from TRBV5-1 and TRBJ1-1; TRBD1 might be the D (6 bases). Germline CDR1 and CDR2: SGHRS and YFSETQ. The V and J ends lost 10 bases and 2 bases respectively, with 18 bases between them. The CDR3 has 14 residues. The CDR3, as DNA: TGCGCCCGCGGCGGGGGGGGCGGCAACACTGAAGCTTTCTTT. This codes for CARGGGGGNTEAFF.

CDR3 DNA: TGTGCCAGCAGCGATGAGGGGGGGGCGCGTGAAAAACTGTTTTTT. It translates to CASSDEGGAREKLFF. The chain recombines TRBV4-2 with TRBJ1-4; tentatively, D is TRBD1 (6 bases). This CDR3 comprises 15 residues. In germline, CDR1 is LGHNA, CDR2 YNFKEQ. Trimming left V 5 bases short and J 7 bases short, with 17 bases between.